A single TCR beta chain is shown here with its context. This clonotype was seen many times. What this receptor recognizes is not known. No clone much larger than this one lies a single base away; base qualities are absent. This entry comes from a study of T-cell memory formation after mild COVID-19 (dated by TCRdb to the early 2020s). With regard to the full study: TCR sequence clusters from the two donors were found to be largely donor specific. In a couple of donors, T-cell clones that expanded and contracted after mild COVID-19 were followed by sequencing TCRalpha and TCRbeta repertoires longitudinally. Two young, previously healthy adult volunteers made up the cohort, one male and one female. Results and caveats for the whole study, not just this receptor: Some responding clones were found in pre-infection memory, which suggests that pre-existing cross-reactive memory T cells took part in the SARS-CoV-2 response. Clones contracting from day 15 to 85 had balanced CD4/CD8 phenotypes, while a second wave expanding from day 15 to 37 was biased towards CD4+. Only a couple of mild cases were covered in the study, and larger cohorts including severe cases with pre-infection samples were considered necessary. SARS-CoV-2 specificity was not confirmed for the second-wave clones peaking on day 37. Contracting CD4+ clones turned up mainly in the CM and EM memory subsets, whereas EMRA was where CD8+ clones were enriched.

The CDR3 numbers 15 residues from cysteine through phenylalanine. CDR3 DNA is the only sequence kept; it has 45 bases, read in frame from the first base. A distance of 22 bases separates the germline ends of V and J, which lose 6 bases and 7 bases respectively. Ficoll-Paque density gradient centrifugation was the method used to isolate PBMCs. Sequencing was performed on an Illumina NovaSeq 6000. TCRalpha and TCRbeta cDNA libraries were built by 5'RACE with constant-segment primers, adding sample barcodes and unique molecular identifiers. RNA was extracted from every sample with Trizol reagent. Library amplification was performed in two PCR steps, and a second sample barcode and Illumina TruSeq adapters were introduced in the second step. Sequencing of libraries was performed on an Illumina NovaSeq with 2 x 150 bp paired-end reads. The study's processing was this. The reads were demultiplexed and collapsed into UMI-guided consensus sequences using migec v1.2.7. Using mixcr v2.1.11, UMI consensuses were aligned to TRA and TRB V and J templates and then assembled into clonotypes. A clonotype was counted as expanded or contracted only if both edgeR and NoisET called the change significant, with noise models trained on biological replicates. edgeR calls used a false discovery rate-adjusted p below 0.01 and a log2 fold-change threshold of 1. As an exploratory analysis of dynamics, max-normalized trajectories of the 1000 most abundant clonotypes were examined by PCA with hierarchical clustering. Separately sequenced CD4+ and CD8+ repertoires were used to assign the CD4 or CD8 phenotype of responding clones. The raw public data were reprocessed by TCRdb itself: fastp quality trimming at Q25, MiXCR clonotype calling, in-frame beta chains only. Here each entry gathers all rows of one CDR3 protein and keeps the most common genes and DNA. TCRdb, not the authors, supplied the V and J calls. The sample data list about 470,000 distinct CDR3 sequences, and about 18% of these were observed just once. The top ten clones comprise roughly an eighth of the sample.

The chain is assembled from TRBV12-3 or TRBV12-4 and TRBJ2-7; the D region may be TRBD1 or TRBD2, each matching 6 bases equally. The sequenced material came from PBMCs or a T cell subset sorted from them (not recorded which). The sequence came from an adult woman who had mild COVID-19 (a few samples of this study predate the infection). The sample titles of this study are shuffled in the database, so cell type and time point are left out; the donor was told from shared clones. The CDR3 is CASSLLGGTPREQYF. Here is the DNA: TGTGCCAGCAGCCTCCTAGGGGGGACTCCGAGGGAGCAGTACTTC.